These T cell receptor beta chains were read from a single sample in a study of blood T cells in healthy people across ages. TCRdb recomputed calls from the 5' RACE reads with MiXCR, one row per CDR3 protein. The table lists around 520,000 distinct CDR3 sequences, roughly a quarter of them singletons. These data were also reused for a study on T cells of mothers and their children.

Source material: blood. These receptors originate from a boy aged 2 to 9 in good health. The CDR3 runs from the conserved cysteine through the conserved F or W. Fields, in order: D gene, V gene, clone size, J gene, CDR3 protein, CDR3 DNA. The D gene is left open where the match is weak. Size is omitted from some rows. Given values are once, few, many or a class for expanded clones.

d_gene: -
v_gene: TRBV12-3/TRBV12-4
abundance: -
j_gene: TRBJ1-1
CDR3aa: CASSLAGSRNTEAFF
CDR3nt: TGTGCCAGCAGTTTAGCGGGGTCCAGAAACACTGAAGCTTTCTTT

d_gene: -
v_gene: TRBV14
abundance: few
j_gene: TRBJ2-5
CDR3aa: CASSPPPGTLETQYF
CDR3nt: TGTGCCAGCAGCCCGCCTCCCGGGACCCTAGAGACCCAGTACTTC

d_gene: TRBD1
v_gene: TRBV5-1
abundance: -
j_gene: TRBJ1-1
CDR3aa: CASSFFQGANLEAFF
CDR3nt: TGCGCCAGCAGCTTCTTTCAGGGGGCGAACCTTGAAGCTTTCTTT

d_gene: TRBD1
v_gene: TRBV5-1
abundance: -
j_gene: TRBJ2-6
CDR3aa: CASSLGQGGSGANVLTF
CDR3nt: TGCGCCAGCAGCTTGGGACAGGGGGGCTCTGGGGCCAACGTCCTGACTTTC

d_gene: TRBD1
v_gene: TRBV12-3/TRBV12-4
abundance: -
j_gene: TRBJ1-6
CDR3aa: CASSFGTGSQPLHF
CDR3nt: TGTGCCAGCAGTTTTGGGACAGGGAGTCAACCCCTCCACTTT

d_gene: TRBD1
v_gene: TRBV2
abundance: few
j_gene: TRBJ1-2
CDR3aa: CASSPTGYSGYTF
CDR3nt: TGTGCCAGCAGTCCGACAGGGTACAGTGGCTACACCTTC

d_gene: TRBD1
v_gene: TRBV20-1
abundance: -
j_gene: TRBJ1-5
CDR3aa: CSANEDRGSILDQPQHF
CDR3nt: TGCAGTGCTAATGAGGACAGGGGAAGTATTTTGGATCAGCCCCAGCATTTT

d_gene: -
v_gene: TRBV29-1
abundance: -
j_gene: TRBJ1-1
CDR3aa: CSVPAPDTEAFF
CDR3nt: TGCAGCGTCCCCGCTCCGGACACTGAAGCTTTCTTT

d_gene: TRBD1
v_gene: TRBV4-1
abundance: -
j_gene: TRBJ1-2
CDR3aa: CASSQDSPGGGYGYTF
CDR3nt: TGCGCCAGCAGCCAAGATTCGCCAGGGGGCGGCTATGGCTACACCTTC

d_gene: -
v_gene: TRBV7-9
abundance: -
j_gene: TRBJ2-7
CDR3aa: CASSSKGRDYEQYF
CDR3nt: TGTGCCAGCAGCTCTAAAGGACGGGATTACGAGCAGTACTTC

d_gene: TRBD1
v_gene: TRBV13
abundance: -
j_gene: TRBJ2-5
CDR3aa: CASSLTGDETQYF
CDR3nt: TGTGCCAGCAGCTTAACAGGGGACGAGACCCAGTACTTC

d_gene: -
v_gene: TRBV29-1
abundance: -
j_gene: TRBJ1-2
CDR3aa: CSVEHGVGYGYTF
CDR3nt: TGCAGCGTTGAACACGGTGTCGGATATGGCTACACCTTC

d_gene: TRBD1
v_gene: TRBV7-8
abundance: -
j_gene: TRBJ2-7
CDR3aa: CASSPGTGVGEQYF
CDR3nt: TGTGCCAGCAGCCCCGGGACAGGGGTAGGCGAGCAGTACTTC

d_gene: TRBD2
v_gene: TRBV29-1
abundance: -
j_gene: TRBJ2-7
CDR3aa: CSVLTGTSGRFEYEQYF
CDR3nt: TGCAGCGTTCTAACCGGGACTAGCGGGAGGTTCGAATACGAGCAGTACTTC

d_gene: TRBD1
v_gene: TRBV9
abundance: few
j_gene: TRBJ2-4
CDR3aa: CASSAGGIKNIQYF
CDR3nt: TGTGCCAGCAGCGCAGGGGGCATCAAAAACATTCAGTACTTC

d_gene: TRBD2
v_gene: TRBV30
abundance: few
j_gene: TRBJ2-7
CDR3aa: CAWSRTSGYYEQYF
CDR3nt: TGTGCCTGGAGTCGGACTAGCGGGTACTACGAGCAGTACTTC

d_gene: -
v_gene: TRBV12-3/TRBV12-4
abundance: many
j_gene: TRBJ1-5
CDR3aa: CASSPPTGHSNQPQHF
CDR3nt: TGTGCCAGCAGTCCGCCGACAGGACATAGCAATCAGCCCCAGCATTTT

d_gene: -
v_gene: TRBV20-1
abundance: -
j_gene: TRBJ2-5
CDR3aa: CSSASLETQYF
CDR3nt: TGCAGTAGCGCTAGCTTAGAGACCCAGTACTTC

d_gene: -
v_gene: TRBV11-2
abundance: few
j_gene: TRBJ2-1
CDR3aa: CASSLVLNSNEQFF
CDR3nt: TGTGCCAGCAGCTTAGTGCTCAATTCGAATGAGCAGTTCTTC

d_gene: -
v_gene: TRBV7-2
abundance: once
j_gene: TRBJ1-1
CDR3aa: CASSLSGSPNTEAFF
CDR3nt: TGTGCCAGCAGCTTATCCGGGAGCCCGAACACTGAAGCTTTCTTT

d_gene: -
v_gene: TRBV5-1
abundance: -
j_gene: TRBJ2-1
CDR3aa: CASTGTNSYNEQFF
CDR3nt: TGCGCCAGTACCGGGACAAACTCCTACAATGAGCAGTTCTTC

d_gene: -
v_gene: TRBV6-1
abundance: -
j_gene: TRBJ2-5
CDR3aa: CASIGRSGMPHF
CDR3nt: TGTGCCAGCATCGGCAGGTCCGGAATGCCCCACTTC

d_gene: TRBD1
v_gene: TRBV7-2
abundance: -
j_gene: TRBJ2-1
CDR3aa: CASSHDRENAQFF
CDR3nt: TGTGCCAGCAGCCATGACAGGGAAAATGCGCAGTTCTTC

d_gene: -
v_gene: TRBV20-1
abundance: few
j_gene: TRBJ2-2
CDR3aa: CSARDLRGYSNTGELFF
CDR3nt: TGCAGTGCTAGAGATTTGAGGGGGTACTCGAACACCGGGGAGCTGTTTTTT

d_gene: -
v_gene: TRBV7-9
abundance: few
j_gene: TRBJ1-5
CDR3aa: CASSKTGMGFVGNQPQHF
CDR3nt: TGTGCCAGCAGCAAGACCGGGATGGGGTTTGTGGGCAATCAGCCCCAGCATTTT

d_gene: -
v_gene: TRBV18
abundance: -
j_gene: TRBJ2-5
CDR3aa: CASSPRVWRETQYF
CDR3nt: TGTGCCAGCTCACCCCGGGTCTGGCGAGAGACCCAGTACTTC

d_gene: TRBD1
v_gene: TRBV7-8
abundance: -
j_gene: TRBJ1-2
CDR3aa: CASSLGQIPWVNGYTF
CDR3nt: TGTGCCAGCAGCTTGGGACAGATTCCCTGGGTGAATGGCTACACCTTC

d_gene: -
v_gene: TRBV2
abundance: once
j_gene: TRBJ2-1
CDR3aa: CVSSAASGGSNEQFF
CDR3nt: TGTGTCAGCAGTGCAGCGAGCGGAGGGTCCAATGAGCAGTTCTTC

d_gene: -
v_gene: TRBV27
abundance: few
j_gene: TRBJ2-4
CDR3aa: CASTETGAAKNIQYF
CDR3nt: TGTGCCAGCACTGAGACGGGGGCAGCCAAAAACATTCAGTACTTC